A selection of T cell receptor beta chains follows, all from one sample in a study of CD8 T cells in ankylosing spondylitis. Each CDR3 protein gets one entry after TCRdb re-called the 5' RACE reads with MiXCR. The sample carries over 400,000 distinct CDR3 sequences, around 26% recorded once. Sequenced: blood, either unsorted or a sorted T cell fraction (not recorded which). These receptors were obtained from a male donor with ankylosing spondylitis. Each CDR3 is given with its conserved first and last residue. A D gene is named only where the DNA matches it firmly. Rows may omit the clone size; those that give it use once, few, many or a size class.

J gene,clone size,V gene,D gene,CDR3 protein,CDR3 DNA
TRBJ2-1,-,TRBV7-2,-,CASSFWEEQFF,TGTGCCAGCAGCTTTTGGGAGGAGCAGTTCTTC
TRBJ2-5,-,TRBV21-1,-,CASTLRGTSGSRKETQYF,TGTGCCAGCACTCTTAGGGGGACTAGCGGGAGTAGGAAAGAGACCCAGTACTTC
TRBJ2-1,-,TRBV5-1,-,CASSSSATYNEQFF,TGCGCCAGCAGCTCCTCAGCGACCTACAATGAGCAGTTCTTC
TRBJ2-1,-,TRBV11-2,TRBD2,CASSLSGAGDNEQFF,TGTGCCAGCAGCTTATCGGGAGCGGGGGACAATGAGCAGTTCTTC
TRBJ2-2,-,TRBV7-2,TRBD2,CASSLIRLAGYTGELFF,TGTGCCAGCAGCTTAATTAGGCTAGCGGGATATACCGGGGAGCTGTTTTTT
TRBJ2-2,-,TRBV11-2,TRBD2,CASSLQAGANTGELFF,TGTGCCAGCAGCTTACAGGCGGGAGCGAACACCGGGGAGCTGTTTTTT
TRBJ2-1,-,TRBV20-1,TRBD2,CSARGTSGSWNEQFF,TGCAGTGCTAGAGGGACTAGCGGGAGTTGGAATGAGCAGTTCTTC
TRBJ1-2,few,TRBV6-1,-,CASNLDRDYGYTF,TGTGCCAGCAACTTGGACAGAGATTATGGCTACACCTTC
TRBJ2-2,-,TRBV6-1,-,CASWRGQLGGGELFF,TGTGCCAGCTGGAGGGGACAGCTCGGGGGCGGGGAGCTGTTTTTT
TRBJ2-2,-,TRBV11-3,-,CASSLVGSNTGELFF,TGTGCCAGCAGCTTAGTCGGCAGCAACACCGGGGAGCTGTTTTTT
TRBJ2-5,few,TRBV12-3/TRBV12-4,-,CASSLPGLGGETQYF,TGTGCCAGCAGTTTGCCCGGGTTGGGAGGCGAGACCCAGTACTTC
TRBJ2-1,few,TRBV4-1,TRBD2,CASSRGLADEQFF,TGCGCCAGCAGCCGAGGACTAGCGGACGAGCAGTTCTTC